One T cell receptor beta chain is described in this entry. This clonotype was found many times. No antigen is known for it. One base away there is no much larger clone; base qualities are not given. This record belongs to a study of T-cell reconstitution after alpha-beta-depleted transplantation in children (dated by TCRdb to the mid-2010s). For context, the study as a whole: T-cell immune reconstitution after TCRalphabeta/CD19-depleted allogeneic hematopoietic cell transplantation in children was quantitatively tracked in the study by means of TCR repertoire profiling.

Library generation was performed with PCR. TCRdb names Illumina HiSeq 2500 as the instrument used. TCR libraries were prepared with molecular barcoding, using unique molecular identifiers to normalize TCRbeta repertoire quantification. In-frame beta chains were kept once TCRdb had trimmed the public reads at Q25 with fastp and called clones with MiXCR. Records with the same CDR3 protein are collapsed into one entry carrying the most frequent genes and DNA. In all, the sample holds around 360,000 distinct CDR3 sequences, and 9% to 12% of those were seen once. The ten top clones hold 2% to 2.5% of the sample. CDR1 and CDR2 were assigned from the germline V gene as SQVTM and ANQGSEA. The V and J ends are trimmed by 6 bases and 4 bases, leaving 14 bases between them. Spanning cysteine to phenylalanine, the CDR3 consists of 13 amino acids. Only the CDR3 region is kept as DNA, spanning 39 bases read in frame from base 1.

Material: PBMCs from the stem cell graft donor, obtained from the stem cell graft. The chain links TRBV29-1 with TRBJ2-3; a weak D assignment points to TRBD1 (8 bases agree). The receptor's source is a human donor who donated a stem cell graft to a child with acute lymphoblastic leukemia. The nucleotides are TGCAGCGTACACAGGGGGGGTGCAGATACGCAGTATTTT. Translation gives CSVHRGGADTQYF.